This TCR beta chain is from a study of T cell repertoires in cytomegalovirus infection. In the study overall: CMV epitopes, recently identified HLA-C-restricted and well-studied HLA-B-restricted, were used. Study-level points and caveats: Public TCR beta family frequency separated CMV-and-HLA carriers, including in an independent cohort.

CDR1 LNHDA and CDR2 SQIVND come from the germline V gene (reference sequence). V was clipped by 9 bases and J by 8 bases, with 17 bases between them. The CDR3 extends over 13 amino acids. TCRdb redid the calling of the reads with MiXCR, one entry per CDR3 protein. Of around 800,000 distinct CDR3 sequences detected, about 33% appear once; the ten largest clones hold approximately 13%. This clonotype appeared a few times. Its specificity is not known. The gene calls are TRBV19 and TRBJ2-1; possible D gene TRBD2, 7 bases. This receptor was identified in a human donor in good health (CMV status not recorded). Some clones in this sample may be carry-over from other donors' samples. This specimen was cultured CD8+ T cells from PBMCs, taken from culture after CMV antigen stimulation. CDR3 residues: CASGGTRIHEQFF. The CDR3 nucleotides read TGTGCCAGCGGGGGGACACGGATTCATGAGCAGTTCTTC.